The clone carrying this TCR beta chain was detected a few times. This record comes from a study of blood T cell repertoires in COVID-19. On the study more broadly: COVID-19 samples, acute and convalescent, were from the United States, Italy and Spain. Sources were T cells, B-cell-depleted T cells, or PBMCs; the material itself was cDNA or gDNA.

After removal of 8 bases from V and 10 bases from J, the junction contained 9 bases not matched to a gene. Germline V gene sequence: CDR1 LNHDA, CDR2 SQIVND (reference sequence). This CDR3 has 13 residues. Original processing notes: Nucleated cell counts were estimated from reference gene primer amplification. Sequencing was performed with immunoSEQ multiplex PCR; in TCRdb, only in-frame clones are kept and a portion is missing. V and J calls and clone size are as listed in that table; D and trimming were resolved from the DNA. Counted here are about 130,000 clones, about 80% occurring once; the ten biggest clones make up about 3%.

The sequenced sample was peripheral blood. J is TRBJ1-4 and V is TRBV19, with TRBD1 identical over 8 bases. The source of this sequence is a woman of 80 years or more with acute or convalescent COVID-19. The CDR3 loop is CASSDRVDGKLFF. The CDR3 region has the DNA TGTGCCAGTTCGGACAGGGTGGACGGAAAACTGTTTTTT.